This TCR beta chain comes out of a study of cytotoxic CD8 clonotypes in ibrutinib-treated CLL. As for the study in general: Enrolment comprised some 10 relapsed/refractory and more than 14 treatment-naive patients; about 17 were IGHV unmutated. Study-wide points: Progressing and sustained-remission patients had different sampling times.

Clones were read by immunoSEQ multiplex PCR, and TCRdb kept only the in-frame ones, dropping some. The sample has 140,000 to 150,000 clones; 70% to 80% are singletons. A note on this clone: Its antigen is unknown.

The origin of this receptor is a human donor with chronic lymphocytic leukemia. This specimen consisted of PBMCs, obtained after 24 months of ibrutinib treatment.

The DNA for the CDR3 is TGTGCCAGCAGCCAAGCCCGGGGCACTGAAGCTTTCTTT. Protein: CASSQARGTEAFF. The chain employs TRBV4-2 and TRBJ1-1, with D hard to call. V was clipped by 1 base and J by 4 bases, with 7 bases between them. The CDR3 spans 13 residues. Germline V lookup: CDR1 LGHNA, CDR2 YNFKEQ.